This T cell receptor beta chain was retrieved from a study of CD8+ T cells in alopecia areata listed by TCRdb under 2018. For context, the study as a whole: The treated patients, all with moderate-to-severe alopecia areata, were enrolled in an open-label pilot trial of oral tofacitinib given at 5 to 10 mg twice daily. Tofacitinib was administered for 6 to 18 months, and 6 months of follow-up off drug were then conducted to assess delayed response and recurrence. In treated patients, disease severity was measured using the SALT score, which gives the percentage of scalp surface area affected. To study T cell clonal expansion in alopecia areata, the researchers applied high-throughput TCRbeta sequencing to both the C3H/HeJ mouse model and human patients. In humans, TCRbeta sequencing was performed on scalp tissue and on sorted CD4+ and CD8+ peripheral blood T cells from healthy controls and from patients with patchy or totalis/universalis alopecia areata. Tofacitinib-treated patients had biopsies at baseline and at 4 and 24 weeks of treatment, with a later scalp biopsy in several patients. Scalp clonality was compared among normal scalp (n=4), patchy alopecia areata scalp (n=8), and alopecia totalis/universalis scalp (n=8). RNA was extracted with the PAXgene miRNA kit for fixed scalp, the miRNeasy kit for PBMCs, and the RNeasy kit for mouse skin. immunoSEQ multiplex PCR using 35 Vbeta forward primers and 13 Jbeta reverse primers was used to amplify TCRbeta CDR3 regions.

Of note for this clone: The antigen this receptor binds is unknown. No base quality values were provided; no much bigger clone lies one nucleotide off.

The CDR3 starts with the cysteine, ends with the phenylalanine, and has 16 residues. Only CDR3 DNA is held: 48 bases, read in frame from base 1. V and J are truncated by 0 bases and 8 bases respectively, leaving an intervening sequence of 19 bases. CDR1 SGHDN and CDR2 FVKESK are derived from the germline V gene. In light of the paper, this sample's treatment or condition label describes: oral pan-JAK inhibitor, 5-10 mg twice daily. Peripheral blood and lesional scalp punch biopsies were obtained from patients with alopecia areata. PBMCs were isolated by density centrifugation and stained for CD3, CD4 and CD8, after which CD4+ and CD8+ T cells were sorted on a FACSAria. Points the paper makes about the study in general: Because the treated cohort was small and included a single nonresponder, larger studies are needed to assess links between baseline CD8+ expansion and response. Many expanded lesional clones were found to persist in scalp and blood during tofacitinib treatment, and relapse after treatment cessation may be partly explained by this persistence. Shared TCR sequences between patients were less evident than in mice, which may be partly attributable to HLA diversity in the patient population. Compared with normal scalp, lesional scalp, particularly in alopecia totalis/universalis, had higher clonality and more expanded CD8+ clones, which suggests antigenic drive. Unlike mouse skin, which is dominated by gammadelta T cells, normal human skin has resident alphabeta T cells that are also sequenced, and this complicates analysis of the scalp TCR repertoire. Tofacitinib significantly lowered scalp clonality and the number of expanded CD8+ clones among the top 100 scalp clones.

The library was generated by the immunoSEQ multiplex PCR assay. For TCR sequencing, RNA was extracted from every sample and reverse transcribed into cDNA to serve as template. First-strand cDNA was synthesized using SuperScript III with a 2:1 mix of oligo-dT and random hexamers. A synthetic immune receptor repertoire was used to gauge amplification bias, and whatever bias remained was removed computationally. The study's processing was this. Raw reads were preprocessed to remove errors, and CDR3 was defined by IMGT conventions from the conserved cysteine to phenylalanine. Clonality was computed as 1 minus the Shannon entropy, with the entropy normalized by log2 of the number of productive unique TCRs. Scalp TCRbeta sequences were cross-referenced with sorted blood CD4 and CD8 repertoires so that the CD4 or CD8 identity of scalp clones could be inferred. TCRdb mirrors the immuneACCESS table, restricted to in-frame sequences. Some clones are absent from its copies; in checked studies, under half trace to an unresolved V gene, and the reason for the others is unknown. V, J and clone size are taken as reported in that table, and D and trimming were inferred from the DNA itself. Across this sample there are 100,000 or so clones, with almost 60% seen only once. The top ten clonotypes cover around 15% of the sample.

The clonotype originates from a human donor with alopecia areata. The specimen comprised CD8+ T cells sorted from blood, sampled at approximately week 60, from a patient treated with tofacitinib. The sequence links TRBV14 to TRBJ1-1; D gene: possibly TRBD1, on 5 matching bases. CDR3 sequence: CASSQDSGALELEAFF. DNA sequence: TGTGCCAGCAGCCAAGATAGTGGGGCCCTGGAGCTGGAAGCTTTCTTT.